A selection of T cell receptor beta chains follows, all from one sample in a study of blood T cell repertoires in COVID-19. TCRdb keeps only in-frame clones here, not all; method: immunoSEQ multiplex PCR. This sample has some 150,000 clones; more than 75% occur once, and the top ten carry roughly 3.9%. Sequenced input: peripheral blood. All receptors come from a woman of 80 years or more with acute or convalescent COVID-19. The CDR3 runs from the conserved cysteine through the conserved F or W. The order of the fields is V gene, J gene, D gene, clone size, CDR3 protein, CDR3 DNA. A D gene is named only where the DNA matches it firmly. For some rows the clone size is stated as once, few or many, or as a class when expanded; others skip it.

TRBV20-1	TRBJ2-5	-	-	CSASPYSETDQETQYF	TGCAGTGCTAGTCCCTACTCCGAGACAGACCAAGAGACCCAGTACTTC
TRBV7-8	TRBJ1-2	TRBD1	-	CASGTGYYGYTF	TGTGCCAGCGGGACAGGGTACTATGGCTACACCTTC
TRBV10-3	TRBJ1-1	-	-	CATEGGGTEAFF	TGTGCCACCGAGGGCGGAGGAACTGAAGCTTTCTTT
TRBV18	TRBJ2-7	TRBD1	-	CASSPRTGSYEQYF	TGTGCCAGCTCACCCAGGACAGGGTCCTACGAGCAGTACTTC
TRBV19	TRBJ1-2	-	few	CASSTFAGPYGYTF	TGTGCCAGTAGCACCTTTGCGGGGCCCTATGGCTACACCTTC
TRBV2	TRBJ1-2	TRBD1	-	CASNPTGTGEGYTF	TGTGCCAGCAACCCGACAGGGACCGGGGAAGGCTACACCTTC
TRBV28	TRBJ2-4	TRBD1	-	CASSLSWTGRGNIQYF	TGTGCCAGCAGTTTATCATGGACAGGGCGCGGGAACATTCAGTACTTC
TRBV28	TRBJ1-2	TRBD1	few	CASRDRGEDGYTF	TGTGCCAGCAGGGACAGGGGAGAGGATGGCTACACCTTC
TRBV5-1	TRBJ2-7	TRBD2	-	CASSWTAPGLAGGEQYF	TGCGCCAGCAGCTGGACAGCCCCGGGACTAGCGGGAGGCGAGCAGTACTTC
TRBV24-1	TRBJ2-3	-	-	CATSDSRTGRSTDTQYF	TGTGCCACCAGTGATTCGCGAACAGGGAGATCCACAGATACGCAGTATTTT
TRBV28	TRBJ1-4	-	-	CASSSLTEKLFF	TGTGCCAGCAGTAGCCTCACCGAAAAACTGTTTTTT
TRBV25-1	TRBJ1-6	-	-	CASSDRADSPLHF	TGTGCCAGCAGTGACAGGGCCGATTCACCCCTCCACTTT
TRBV19	TRBJ1-6	-	-	CASSIQVGDPPLHF	TGTGCCAGTAGTATTCAAGTCGGGGATCCACCCCTCCACTTT
TRBV5-5	TRBJ2-7	-	-	CASSWTRTPTYEQYF	TGTGCCAGCAGCTGGACCCGGACACCGACCTACGAGCAGTACTTC
TRBV5-4	TRBJ2-7	TRBD2	-	CASSSGGTSGYEQYF	TGTGCCAGCAGCTCTGGGGGGACTAGCGGCTACGAGCAGTACTTC
TRBV9	TRBJ2-6	-	-	CASSVMGPGANVLTF	TGTGCCAGCAGCGTAATGGGGCCTGGGGCCAACGTCCTGACTTTC
TRBV2	TRBJ2-1	TRBD1	-	CASRRQGASSYNEQFF	TGTGCCAGCAGAAGACAGGGGGCGTCTTCCTACAATGAGCAGTTCTTC
TRBV27	TRBJ1-2	-	once	CASWTFTRSNYGYTF	TGTGCCAGTTGGACTTTTACCCGGTCTAACTATGGCTACACCTTC
TRBV11-1	TRBJ2-5	TRBD1	-	CASSRDRAPETQYF	TGTGCCAGCAGCCGAGACAGGGCCCCAGAGACCCAGTACTTC
TRBV13	TRBJ2-2	TRBD1	-	CASSLDRGSTGELFF	TGTGCCAGCAGCCTCGACAGGGGAAGCACCGGGGAGCTGTTTTTT
TRBV2	TRBJ2-1	-	once	CASDGGSYNEQFF	TGTGCCAGCGATGGCGGGTCCTACAATGAGCAGTTCTTC
TRBV6-1	TRBJ2-7	TRBD1	-	CASSDPGQGTREQYF	TGTGCCAGCAGTGACCCGGGACAGGGGACTCGCGAGCAGTACTTC
TRBV19	TRBJ1-1	-	-	CASSISPGTEAFF	TGTGCCAGTAGTATAAGCCCAGGCACTGAAGCTTTCTTT
TRBV19	TRBJ1-4	TRBD1	once	CASSPRTGELFF	TGTGCCAGTAGTCCACGGACAGGGGAACTGTTTTTT
TRBV7-9	TRBJ1-2	-	-	CASSSPGGPLYGYTF	TGTGCCAGCAGCTCCCCCGGGGGGCCCCTTTATGGCTACACCTTC
TRBV11-3	TRBJ2-7	-	-	CASSLGASESYEQYF	TGTGCCAGCAGCTTAGGCGCTAGCGAGAGCTACGAGCAGTACTTC
TRBV28	TRBJ2-7	TRBD2	-	CASSSLWTSENPYEQYF	TGTGCCAGCAGTTCCCTATGGACTAGCGAGAATCCCTACGAGCAGTACTTC
TRBV7-2	TRBJ2-7	-	-	CASSLRDKPYEQYF	TGTGCCAGCAGCCTCCGGGACAAGCCCTACGAGCAGTACTTC
TRBV7-8	TRBJ2-1	-	-	CASSFVGDNEQFF	TGTGCCAGCAGCTTCGTGGGAGACAATGAGCAGTTCTTC
TRBV10-2	TRBJ1-5	-	-	CASSESGGFRGDNQPQHF	TGCGCCAGCAGTGAGTCAGGTGGCTTCAGGGGCGACAATCAGCCCCAGCATTTT
TRBV6-6	TRBJ2-3	-	-	CASSYRVTDTQYF	TGTGCCAGCAGTTACAGAGTCACAGATACGCAGTATTTT
TRBV18	TRBJ1-1	-	-	CASSPGGVLYTEAFF	TGTGCCAGCTCACCAGGAGGGGTTTTGTACACTGAAGCTTTCTTT
TRBV4-1	TRBJ2-5	TRBD1	-	CASTRTGLQETQYF	TGCGCCAGCACGAGGACAGGGTTGCAAGAGACCCAGTACTTC
TRBV20-1	TRBJ2-7	TRBD2	-	CSASSGTVYEQYF	TGCAGTGCTAGTAGCGGGACTGTCTACGAGCAGTACTTC
TRBV5-4	TRBJ2-7	-	-	CASSRRGGDYYEQYF	TGTGCCAGCAGTAGGAGAGGCGGAGACTACTACGAGCAGTACTTC
TRBV28	TRBJ2-7	-	few	CASSFLSVSGYSYEQYF	TGTGCCAGCAGTTTTTTAAGTGTTAGCGGTTATTCCTACGAGCAGTACTTC
TRBV5-1	TRBJ2-7	TRBD2	-	CASSFAPGLAGYEQYF	TGCGCCAGCAGCTTTGCCCCGGGACTAGCGGGATACGAGCAGTACTTC
TRBV5-1	TRBJ2-2	TRBD1	-	CASSLHRGYANTGELFF	TGCGCCAGCAGCTTGCACAGGGGGTATGCGAACACCGGGGAGCTGTTTTTT
TRBV3-1/TRBV3-2	TRBJ1-6	-	-	CASSRGTADSPLHF	TGTGCCAGCAGCCGCGGGACCGCCGATTCACCCCTCCACTTT
TRBV7-9	TRBJ2-5	TRBD2	-	CASSLNRGGQETQYF	TGTGCCAGCAGCTTAAATAGGGGAGGGCAAGAGACCCAGTACTTC
TRBV28	TRBJ1-4	TRBD1	-	CASDETGGSEKLFF	TGTGCCAGCGATGAGACAGGGGGGTCTGAAAAACTGTTTTTT
TRBV5-1	TRBJ2-1	TRBD1	-	CASSHRQGRNEQFF	TGCGCCAGCAGCCATCGACAGGGTCGTAATGAGCAGTTCTTC